This entry is about one TCR beta chain. This specimen comes from a study of blood T cells in healthy people across ages. With 6 bases removed from V and 9 bases from J, the gap between germline ends came to 15 bases. From germline, CDR1 is MDHEN and CDR2 SYDVKM. The CDR3 has 13 residues. Then a second PCR, running roughly 7 to 11 cycles, was carried out with a sample-barcoded 5' primer and a J-beta primer mix. TCRdb independently ran MiXCR on the 5' RACE reads; one entry per CDR3 protein. Among about 1.5 million distinct CDR3 sequences listed, approximately 40% were seen once. This chain joins TRBV28 and TRBJ1-5; unclear D gene. This clonotype was sampled from a woman in her late teens or twenties in good health. Sequenced input: blood. CDR3 residues: CASSPAQPTPQHF. In nucleotides, the CDR3 is TGTGCCAGCAGCCCTGCCCAACCAACGCCCCAGCATTTT. Full variable domain (missing parts from reference TRBV28 and TRBJ1-5): DVKVTQSSRYLVKRTGEKVFLECVQDMDHENMFWYRQDPGLGLRLIYFSYDVKMKEKGDIPEGYSVSREKKERFSLILESASTNQTSMYLCASSPAQPTPQHFGDGTRLSIL.